Shown below are 2 T cell receptor beta chains from a single sample sequenced in a study of cytomegalovirus exposure and HLA in healthy donors. The table came from immunoSEQ multiplex PCR; TCRdb's copy has only in-frame clones and leaves some out. The sample contains under 250,000 clones, about 83% of which appear only once. Sequencing was performed on PBMCs. The receptors were gathered from a man younger than 35 in good health and CMV-seronegative.

In its sample, this clone was seen once. The rearrangement joins TRBV9 to TRBJ2-7; 10 bases align to TRBD2. Trimming took 3 bases from V and 3 from J; bases not matched to a gene: 6. This CDR3 region has 15 residues. Germline V gene lookup returns CDR1 SGDLS and CDR2 YYNGEE. CDR3 protein: CASSAGTSVDYEQYF. The DNA of the CDR3 is TGTGCCAGCAGCGCGGGGACTAGCGTAGACTACGAGCAGTACTTC.

This clone showed up just a few times. The chain joins TRBV4-3 to TRBJ2-7, with a possible D match to TRBD1 (6 bases). Germline CDR1 LGHNA, CDR2 YSLEER. Trimming took 3 bases from V and 4 from J, leaving 10 bases between them. CDR3 length: 13 amino acids. The CDR3 bases are TGCGCCAGCAGCCAGAACCAGGGGTACGAGCAGTACTTC. It specifies CASSQNQGYEQYF.